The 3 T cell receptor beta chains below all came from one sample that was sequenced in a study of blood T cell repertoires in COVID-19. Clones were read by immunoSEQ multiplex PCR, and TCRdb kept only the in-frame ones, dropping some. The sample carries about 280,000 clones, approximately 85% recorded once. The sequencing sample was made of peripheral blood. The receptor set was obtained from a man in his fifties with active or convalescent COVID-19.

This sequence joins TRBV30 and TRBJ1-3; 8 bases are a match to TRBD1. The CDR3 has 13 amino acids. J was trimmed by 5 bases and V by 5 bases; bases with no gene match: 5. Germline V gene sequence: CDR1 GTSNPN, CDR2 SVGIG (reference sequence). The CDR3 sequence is CAWGQGVRNTIYF. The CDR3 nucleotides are TGTGCCTGGGGACAGGGTGTAAGAAACACCATATATTTT.

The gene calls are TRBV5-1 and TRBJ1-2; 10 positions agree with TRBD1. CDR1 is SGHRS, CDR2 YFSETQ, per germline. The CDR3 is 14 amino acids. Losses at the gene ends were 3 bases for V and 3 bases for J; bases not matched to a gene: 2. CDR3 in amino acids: CASSWGQGYYGYTF. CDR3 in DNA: TGCGCCAGCAGCTGGGGACAGGGGTACTATGGCTACACCTTC.

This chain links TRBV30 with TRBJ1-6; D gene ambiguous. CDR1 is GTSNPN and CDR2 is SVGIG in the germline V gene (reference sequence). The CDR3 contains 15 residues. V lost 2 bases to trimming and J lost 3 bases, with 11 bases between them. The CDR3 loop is CAWSTQAIYNSPLHF. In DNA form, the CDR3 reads TGTGCCTGGAGTACCCAGGCGATCTATAATTCACCCCTCCACTTT. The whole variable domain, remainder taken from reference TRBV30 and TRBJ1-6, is SQTIHQWPATLVQPVGSPLSLECTVEGTSNPNLYWYRQAAGRGLQLLFYSVGIGQISSEVPQNLSASRPQDRQFILSSKKLLLSDSGFYLCAWSTQAIYNSPLHFGNGTRLTVT.